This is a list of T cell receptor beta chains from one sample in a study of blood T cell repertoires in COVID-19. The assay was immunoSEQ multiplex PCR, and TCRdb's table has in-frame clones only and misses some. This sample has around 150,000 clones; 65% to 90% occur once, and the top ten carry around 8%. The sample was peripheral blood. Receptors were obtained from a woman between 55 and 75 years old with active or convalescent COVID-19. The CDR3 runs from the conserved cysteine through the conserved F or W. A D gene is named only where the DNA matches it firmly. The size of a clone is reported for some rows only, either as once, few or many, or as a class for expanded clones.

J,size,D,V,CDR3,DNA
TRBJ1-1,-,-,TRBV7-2,CASSLVPGNTEAFF,TGTGCCAGCAGCTTAGTTCCCGGTAACACTGAAGCTTTCTTT
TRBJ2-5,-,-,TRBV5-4,CASSLYGGETQYF,TGTGCCAGCAGCTTGTATGGCGGAGAGACCCAGTACTTC
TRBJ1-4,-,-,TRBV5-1,CASSLAHNEKLFF,TGCGCCAGCAGCTTGGCCCATAATGAAAAACTGTTTTTT
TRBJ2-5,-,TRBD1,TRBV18,CASSPLLGQSQETQYF,TGTGCCAGCTCACCACTCCTGGGACAGAGCCAAGAGACCCAGTACTTC
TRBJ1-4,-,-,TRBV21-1,CASRPQGRREEKLFF,TGTGCCAGCAGGCCTCAGGGGCGGCGGGAGGAAAAACTGTTTTTT
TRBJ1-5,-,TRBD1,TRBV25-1,CASSEFPVGQSNQPQHF,TGTGCCAGCAGTGAATTCCCCGTGGGACAGTCCAATCAGCCCCAGCATTTT
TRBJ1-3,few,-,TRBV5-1,CASSLMPAGNTIYF,TGCGCCAGCAGCTTGATGCCAGCTGGAAACACCATATATTTT
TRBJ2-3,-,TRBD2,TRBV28,CASSLAGGLGDTQYF,TGTGCCAGCAGTTTAGCGGGAGGGCTGGGAGATACGCAGTATTTT
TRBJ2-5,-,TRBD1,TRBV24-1,CATSGDRGPLDRETQYF,TGTGCCACCAGTGGGGACAGGGGGCCCCTGGATAGGGAGACCCAGTACTTC
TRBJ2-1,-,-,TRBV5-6,CASRFLSGLSYNEQFF,TGTGCCAGCAGGTTCTTAAGCGGGCTCTCCTACAATGAGCAGTTCTTC
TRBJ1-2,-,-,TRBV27,CASSTVDKLGYTF,TGTGCCAGCAGTACCGTAGACAAGCTTGGCTACACCTTC
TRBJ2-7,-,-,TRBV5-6,CASSSTGYSYEQYF,TGTGCCAGCAGCTCAACAGGGTATTCTTACGAGCAGTACTTC
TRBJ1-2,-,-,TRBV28,CASSLGRDYGYTF,TGTGCCAGCAGTTTGGGGCGCGACTATGGCTACACCTTC
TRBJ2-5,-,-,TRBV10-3,CAISSLAGPYQETQYF,TGTGCCATCAGTTCTCTAGCAGGACCGTACCAAGAGACCCAGTACTTC
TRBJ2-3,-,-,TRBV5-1,CASSLDLPDTQYF,TGCGCCAGCAGCTTGGATCTCCCAGATACGCAGTATTTT
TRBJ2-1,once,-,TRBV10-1,CASSDRRSNEQFF,TGCGCCAGCAGTGATCGGCGGTCCAATGAGCAGTTCTTC
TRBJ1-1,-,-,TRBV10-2,CASSESTGNTEAFF,TGCGCCAGCAGTGAGTCGACAGGGAACACTGAAGCTTTCTTT
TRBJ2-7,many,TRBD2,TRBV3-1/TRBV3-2,CASSRTSFGEQYF,TGTGCCAGCAGCCGGACTAGCTTTGGCGAGCAGTACTTC
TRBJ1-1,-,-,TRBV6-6,CASSYTTARGNTEAFF,TGTGCCAGCAGTTACACTACCGCAAGAGGGAACACTGAAGCTTTCTTT
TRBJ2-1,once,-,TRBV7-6,CASSRNGGAYNEQFF,TGTGCCAGCAGTAGAAATGGGGGCGCCTACAATGAGCAGTTCTTC
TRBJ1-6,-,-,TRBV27,CASSLTGGVVSPLHF,TGTGCCAGCAGTTTAACAGGAGGGGTAGTTTCACCCCTCCACTTT
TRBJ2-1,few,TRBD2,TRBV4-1,CASSRGGLAGLGNEQFF,TGCGCCAGCAGCCGAGGCGGACTAGCGGGTTTAGGCAATGAGCAGTTCTTC
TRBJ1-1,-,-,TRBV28,CASTEQGWAFF,TGTGCCAGCACTGAACAGGGCTGGGCTTTCTTT
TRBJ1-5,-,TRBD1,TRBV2,CASSERGRGSEQPQHF,TGTGCCAGCAGTGAACGAGGCAGGGGGTCTGAGCAGCCCCAGCATTTT
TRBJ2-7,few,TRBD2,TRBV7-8,CASSIPGLAGEQYF,TGTGCCAGCAGCATCCCGGGACTAGCTGGCGAGCAGTACTTC
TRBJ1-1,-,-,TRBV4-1,CASSHRVLKKNTEAFF,TGCGCCAGCAGCCATAGAGTTTTGAAGAAGAACACTGAAGCTTTCTTT
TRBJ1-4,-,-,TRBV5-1,CASSLVGARSDGEKLFF,TGCGCCAGCAGCTTGGTAGGGGCTCGGTCAGACGGTGAAAAACTGTTTTTT
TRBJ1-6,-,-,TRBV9,CASSVGGSSYNSPLHF,TGTGCCAGCAGCGTGGGGGGGAGCTCCTATAATTCACCCCTCCACTTT
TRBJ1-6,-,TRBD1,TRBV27,CASRRTGSNSPLHF,TGTGCCAGCAGGAGGACAGGGTCAAATTCACCCCTCCACTTT
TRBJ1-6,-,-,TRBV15,CATSPDYNSPLHF,TGTGCCACCAGTCCAGACTATAATTCACCCCTCCACTTT
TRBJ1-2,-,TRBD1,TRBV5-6,CASSQSQSSGGFGYTF,TGTGCCAGCAGCCAGTCCCAATCGTCAGGGGGCTTTGGCTACACCTTC
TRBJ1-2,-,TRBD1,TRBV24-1,CATSDPGQGGQYGYTF,TGTGCCACCAGTGACCCCGGACAGGGAGGACAGTATGGCTACACCTTC
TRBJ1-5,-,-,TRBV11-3,CASSLLRSGTFNQPQHF,TGTGCCAGCAGCTTGCTCCGTTCAGGTACCTTCAATCAGCCCCAGCATTTT
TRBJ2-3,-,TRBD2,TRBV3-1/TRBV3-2,CASSPSGGRITDTQYF,TGTGCCAGCAGCCCCTCGGGGGGGCGTATCACAGATACGCAGTATTTT
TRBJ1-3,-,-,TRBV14,CASSRAGGNTIYF,TGTGCCAGCAGCCGGGCAGGAGGAAACACCATATATTTT
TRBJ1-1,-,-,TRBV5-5,CASSLAINRDSEAFF,TGTGCCAGCAGCTTGGCGATTAACAGGGATTCTGAAGCTTTCTTT
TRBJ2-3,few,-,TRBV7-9,CASSLVVDTQYF,TGTGCCAGCAGCTTAGTAGTAGATACGCAGTATTTT
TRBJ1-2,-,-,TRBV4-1,CASSQDTETPTHYGYTF,TGCGCCAGCAGCCAAGATACGGAGACCCCTACCCACTATGGCTACACCTTC
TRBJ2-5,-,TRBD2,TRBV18,CASSPQAGAETQYF,TGTGCCAGCTCCCCCCAGGCGGGAGCAGAGACCCAGTACTTC
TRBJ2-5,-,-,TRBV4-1,CASSQGILALQETQYF,TGCGCCAGCAGCCAAGGGATCCTAGCACTCCAAGAGACCCAGTACTTC
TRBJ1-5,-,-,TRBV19,CASSIVRRSGNQPQHF,TGTGCCAGTAGTATAGTTAGGCGATCAGGAAATCAGCCCCAGCATTTT
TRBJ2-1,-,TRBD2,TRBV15,CATKVAGGYNEQFF,TGTGCCACCAAGGTAGCGGGAGGGTACAATGAGCAGTTCTTC
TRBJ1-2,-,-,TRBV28,CASRPGQRRGYTF,TGTGCCAGCAGGCCGGGACAACGAAGGGGCTACACCTTC
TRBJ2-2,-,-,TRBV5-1,CASRDIEETGELFF,TGCGCCAGCAGGGACATTGAGGAAACCGGGGAGCTGTTTTTT
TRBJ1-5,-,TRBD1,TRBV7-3,CASSLGPNRGYQPQHF,TGTGCCAGCAGCTTAGGTCCCAACAGGGGGTATCAGCCCCAGCATTTT
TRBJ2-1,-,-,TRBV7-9,CASSFPTRLANNEQFF,TGTGCCAGCAGCTTCCCCACTAGACTGGCGAACAATGAGCAGTTCTTC
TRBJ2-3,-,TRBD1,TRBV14,CASSPGQGTQYF,TGTGCCAGCAGCCCGGGACAGGGTACGCAGTATTTT
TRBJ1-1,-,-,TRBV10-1,CASSTDGSSTEAFF,TGCGCCAGCAGTACGGACGGGAGTAGCACTGAAGCTTTCTTT
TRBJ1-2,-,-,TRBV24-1,CATSNSYGYTF,TGTGCCACCAGTAACAGCTATGGCTACACCTTC
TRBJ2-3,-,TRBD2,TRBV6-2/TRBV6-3,CASSSTPPGGGATDTQYF,TGTGCCAGCAGTTCCACCCCTCCTGGCGGGGGGGCCACAGATACGCAGTATTTT
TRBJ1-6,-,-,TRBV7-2,CASSLVGQNNSPLHF,TGTGCCAGCAGCTTAGTGGGCCAGAATAATTCACCCCTCCACTTT
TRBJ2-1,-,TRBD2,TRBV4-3,CASSQDWRLAGLEQFF,TGCGCCAGCAGCCAAGATTGGAGACTAGCGGGACTTGAGCAGTTCTTC
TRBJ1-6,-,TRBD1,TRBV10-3,CAISGTGENSPLHF,TGTGCCATCTCGGGGACAGGAGAAAATTCACCCCTCCACTTT
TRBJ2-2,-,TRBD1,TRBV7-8,CASSPRDRGAAGELFF,TGTGCCAGCAGCCCCCGGGACAGGGGAGCTGCCGGGGAGCTGTTTTTT
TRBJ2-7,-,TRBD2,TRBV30,CAWSVNLGGGGTYEQYF,TGTGCCTGGAGTGTAAATCTGGGCGGGGGTGGTACCTACGAGCAGTACTTC
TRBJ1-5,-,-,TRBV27,CASSLSEQGGQPQHF,TGTGCCAGCAGTTTATCGGAGCAGGGTGGTCAGCCCCAGCATTTT
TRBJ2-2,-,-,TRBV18,CASTAGTNTGELFF,TGTGCCTCAACAGCAGGGACGAACACCGGGGAGCTGTTTTTT
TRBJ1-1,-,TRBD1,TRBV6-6,CASSYADRGTEAFF,TGTGCCAGCAGTTACGCCGACAGGGGCACTGAAGCTTTCTTT
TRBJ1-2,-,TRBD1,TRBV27,CASRAGTGSPYGYTF,TGTGCCAGCAGGGCCGGGACAGGGTCCCCCTATGGCTACACCTTC
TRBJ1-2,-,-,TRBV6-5,CASKLNGGTNYGYTF,TGTGCCAGCAAACTAAACGGGGGAACTAACTATGGCTACACCTTC